The 11 T cell receptor beta chains below were found in one sample sequenced in a study of cytotoxic CD8 clonotypes in ibrutinib-treated CLL. Data came from immunoSEQ multiplex PCR; TCRdb stores just in-frame clones and leaves some out. This table has around 70,000 clones, around nine tenths appearing once. The sample in question was PBMCs, obtained after 12 months of ibrutinib treatment. The source is a human donor with chronic lymphocytic leukemia.

A few counts support this clone. The chain couples TRBV13 to TRBJ2-7; TRBD2 agrees at 7 bases. In germline, CDR1 is PRHDT, CDR2 FYEKMQ (reference sequence). V shed 2 bases, J shed 2 bases, and the junction held 6 bases outside the gene matches. The CDR3 has 15 amino acids. In DNA, the CDR3 is TGTGCCAGCAGCTTAAGGATGGGACTAACCTACGAGCAGTACTTC. It codes for CASSLRMGLTYEQYF. Full variable domain (rest looked up from reference TRBV13 and TRBJ2-7): AAGVIQSPRHLIKEKRETATLKCYPIPRHDTVYWYQQGPGQDPQFLISFYEKMQSDKGSIPDRFSAQQFSDYHSELNMSSLELGDSALYFCASSLRMGLTYEQYFGPGTRLTVT.

The CDR3 DNA sequence: TGTGCCAGCTCACCGGCCGGTCGGGGAGCGGGACCTTACGAGCAGTACTTC. This sequence encodes CASSPAGRGAGPYEQYF. The chain uses TRBV18 and TRBJ2-7; 7 nucleotides align to TRBD2. J was trimmed by 4 bases and V by 3 bases; bases with no gene match: 15. This CDR3 has 17 amino acids. Germline lookup yields CDR1 KGHSH and CDR2 LQKENI.

This chain connects TRBV5-1 to TRBJ2-3; a weak D match, TRBD1 (6 bases). Germline V gives CDR1 SGHRS, CDR2 YFSETQ. The CDR3 extends over 15 amino acids. V lost 6 bases to trimming and J lost 3 bases, with 17 bases between them. CDR3 residues: CASKPGTGWTDTQYF. CDR3 coding DNA: TGCGCCAGCAAGCCCGGAACAGGGTGGACAGATACGCAGTATTTT.

The V gene is TRBV28, the J gene TRBJ2-1; no clear D gene. Trimming stripped 5 bases from V and 9 bases from J, with 17 bases between. Germline-derived CDR1 and CDR2 are MDHEN and SYDVKM. The CDR3 runs to 14 residues. CDR3: CASSPPPPVGEQFF. As DNA, the CDR3 is TGTGCCAGCAGTCCCCCCCCGCCGGTGGGTGAGCAGTTCTTC.

J is TRBJ1-2 and V is TRBV2; perhaps TRBD1 as D (5 bases). Germline loops: CDR1 SNHLY, CDR2 FYNNEI. Trimming cost V 8 bases and J 11 bases, with 18 bases left between them. The CDR3 loop spans 12 amino acids. This CDR3 reads CASQFRDGRYTF. Here the CDR3 DNA reads TGTGCCAGCCAATTCCGGGACGGCCGATACACCTTC.

As DNA, the CDR3 is TGTGCCAGCTCCGTCGGGACTAGCGGGACCTACGAGCAGTACTTC. This sequence encodes CASSVGTSGTYEQYF. V gene TRBV18 combines with J gene TRBJ2-7; 13 positions match TRBD2. V was pared by 6 bases and J by 2 bases, with 4 bases of the junction left unmatched. The germline V gene has CDR1 KGHSH and CDR2 LQKENI. The CDR3 runs 15 residues.

The rearrangement links TRBV6-1 to TRBJ2-7, with D perhaps matching TRBD1 (6 bases). CDR1 and CDR2 (germline): MNHNS, SASEGT. CDR3 size: 18 residues. V was cut by 4 bases and J by 3 bases, with 25 bases left in between. Written as DNA, the CDR3 is TGTGCCAGCAGTGGACGGGACCCGGGACACTCGTGGTTCTACGAGCAGTACTTC. This sequence encodes CASSGRDPGHSWFYEQYF.

The chain combines TRBV6-6 with TRBJ2-7; tentatively, D is TRBD1 (6 bases). The V gene's germline CDR1 is MNHNY and CDR2 SVGAGI (reference sequence). V was pared by 0 bases and J by 5 bases, with 11 bases between. CDR3 length: 14 residues. CDR3 in amino acids: CASSYSTGGHEQYF. DNA for the CDR3: TGTGCCAGCAGTTACTCGACAGGTGGCCACGAGCAGTACTTC.

CDR3 sequence (DNA): TGTGCCAGCAGCCCGCAAGCGGGAGAGGAGACCCAGTACTTC. This gives the protein CASSPQAGEETQYF. The J gene is TRBJ2-5, the V gene TRBV7-2, with 8 bases matching TRBD2. The V segment lost 5 bases and the J segment 5 bases; nucleotides outside the gene matches: 7. This CDR3 is built from 14 residues. The germline gives CDR1 SGHTA, CDR2 FQGNSA.

For this clone: This sample includes further DNA sequences coding for the same CDR3. The chain is built from TRBV19 and TRBJ1-2; 7 bases are shared with TRBD1. The CDR3 is made up of 15 amino acids. V shed 7 bases, J shed 6 bases, and the junction held 14 bases outside the gene matches. Per germline, CDR1 LNHDA and CDR2 SQIVND (reference sequence). The CDR3 here is CASTNGQGEGNGYTF. The CDR3, as DNA: TGTGCCAGTACCAACGGGCAGGGGGAGGGAAATGGCTACACCTTC.

V usage is TRBV11-3 and J usage is TRBJ2-7, with 7 bases that match TRBD1. CDR3 length: 12 amino acids. Trimming took 3 bases from V and 5 from J; bases not matched to a gene: 1. CDR1 and CDR2 (germline): SGHNT, YENEEA. The CDR3 DNA reads as TGTGCCAGCAGCTTCGACAGGGACGAGCAGTACTTC. As protein: CASSFDRDEQYF.